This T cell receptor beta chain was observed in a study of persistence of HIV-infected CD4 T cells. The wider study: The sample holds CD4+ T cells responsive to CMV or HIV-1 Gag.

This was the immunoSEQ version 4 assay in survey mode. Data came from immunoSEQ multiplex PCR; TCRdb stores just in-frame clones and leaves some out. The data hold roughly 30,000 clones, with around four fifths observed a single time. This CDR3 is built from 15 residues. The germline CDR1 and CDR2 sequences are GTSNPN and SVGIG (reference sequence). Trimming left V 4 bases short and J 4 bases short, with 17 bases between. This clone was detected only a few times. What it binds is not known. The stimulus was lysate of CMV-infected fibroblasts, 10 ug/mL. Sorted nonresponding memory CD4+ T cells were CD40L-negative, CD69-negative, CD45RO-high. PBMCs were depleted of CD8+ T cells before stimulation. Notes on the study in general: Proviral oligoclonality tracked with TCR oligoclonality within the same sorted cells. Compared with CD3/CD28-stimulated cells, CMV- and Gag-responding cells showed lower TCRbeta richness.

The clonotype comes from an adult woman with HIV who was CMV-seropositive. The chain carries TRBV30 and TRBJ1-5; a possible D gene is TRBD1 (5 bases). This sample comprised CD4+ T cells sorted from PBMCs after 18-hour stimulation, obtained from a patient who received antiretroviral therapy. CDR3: CAWTQRGRLNQPQHF. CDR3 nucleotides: TGTGCCTGGACCCAAAGGGGCAGGCTGAATCAGCCCCAGCATTTT.